This is a list of T cell receptor beta chains from one sample in a study of T cell repertoires in cytomegalovirus infection. From the reads, TCRdb called clonotypes with MiXCR, one entry per CDR3 protein. The sample consists of more than 400,000 distinct CDR3 sequences, about 30% of them appearing once. The sequencing input was PBMCs. Receptor source: a human donor in good health (CMV status not recorded). Some clones in this sample may be carry-over from other donors' samples. Each CDR3 is given with its conserved first and last residue. D genes are given only for firm matches. Some rows have no size entry. The others give once, few or many, or a class for an expanded clone.

v_call,j_call,d_call,clone_size,cdr3_aa,cdr3_nt
TRBV20-1,TRBJ2-3,TRBD2,-,CSARGPGTSGSLADTQYF,TGCAGTGCTAGAGGCCCCGGGACTAGCGGGAGTTTGGCAGATACGCAGTATTTT
TRBV7-3,TRBJ2-1,TRBD1,few,CASSLPGQFQFF,TGTGCCAGCAGCTTACCGGGACAGTTCCAGTTCTTC
TRBV24-1,TRBJ1-5,-,-,CATSDYGLNQPQHF,TGTGCCACCAGTGATTACGGTTTAAATCAGCCCCAGCATTTT
TRBV20-1,TRBJ2-1,-,few,CSARDYNEQFF,TGCAGTGCTAGAGACTACAATGAGCAGTTCTTC
TRBV24-1,TRBJ2-3,-,few,CATSRRGPDTQYF,TGTGCCACCTCACGAAGAGGCCCGGATACGCAGTATTTT
TRBV7-6,TRBJ2-5,-,many,CASSSPGTEQETQYF,TGTGCCAGCAGCTCCCCCGGCACGGAACAAGAGACCCAGTACTTC
TRBV7-2,TRBJ1-4,-,many,CASSLAPRGTNEKLFF,TGTGCCAGCAGCTTAGCGCCCCGGGGGACGAATGAAAAACTGTTTTTT
TRBV18,TRBJ2-5,-,-,CASSPVIQVYQETQYF,TGTGCCAGCTCACCAGTAATCCAGGTCTATCAGGAGACCCAGTACTTC
TRBV7-9,TRBJ1-2,TRBD1,few,CASSRTGINYGYTF,TGTGCCAGCAGCCGGACAGGGATTAACTATGGCTACACCTTC
TRBV11-2,TRBJ2-1,-,few,CASMSSYNEQFF,TGTGCCAGCATGAGCTCCTACAATGAGCAGTTCTTC
TRBV28,TRBJ2-3,-,-,CASSLSQGLSTDTQYF,TGTGCCAGCAGTTTATCACAGGGCCTTAGCACAGATACGCAGTATTTT
TRBV7-3,TRBJ2-1,-,few,CASSSIGLYNEQFF,TGTGCCAGCAGCTCTATAGGACTATACAATGAGCAGTTCTTC
TRBV2,TRBJ2-2,-,-,CASSPEGVGELFF,TGTGCCAGCAGTCCCGAGGGGGTCGGGGAGCTGTTTTTT
TRBV9,TRBJ2-1,-,few,CASSPRSGPYNEQFF,TGTGCCAGCAGCCCCCGGAGCGGCCCCTACAATGAGCAGTTCTTC
TRBV20-1,TRBJ2-1,TRBD2,-,CSARPLAAHNEQFF,TGCAGTGCTAGACCCCTAGCGGCTCACAATGAGCAGTTCTTC
TRBV29-1,TRBJ2-1,TRBD1,-,CSVNRDSPSYNEQFF,TGCAGCGTTAATAGGGACAGCCCCTCCTACAATGAGCAGTTCTTC
TRBV7-6,TRBJ2-3,-,few,CASSPASVSRDTQYF,TGTGCCAGCAGCCCAGCTAGTGTATCAAGAGATACGCAGTATTTT
TRBV10-3,TRBJ1-1,-,many,CAISDSGTSNTEAFF,TGTGCCATCAGTGATAGTGGGACATCTAACACTGAAGCTTTCTTT
TRBV7-6,TRBJ2-5,-,-,CASSPPRQETQYF,TGTGCCAGCAGCCCACCCCGCCAAGAGACCCAGTACTTC
TRBV6-7,TRBJ2-7,-,-,CASSYRQAGSSYEQYF,TGTGCCAGCAGTTACCGACAAGCAGGGAGTTCCTACGAGCAGTACTTC
TRBV12-3/TRBV12-4,TRBJ1-1,-,-,CASSLAPSNTEAFF,TGTGCCAGCAGTTTGGCACCTTCGAACACTGAAGCTTTCTTT
TRBV7-2,TRBJ2-1,TRBD2,many,CASSSTGLAGFEQFF,TGTGCCAGCAGCTCTACCGGACTAGCTGGTTTTGAGCAGTTCTTC
TRBV11-3,TRBJ2-1,-,-,CASSTLSIGNYNEQFF,TGTGCCAGCAGCACCCTGTCGATAGGTAACTACAATGAGCAGTTCTTC
TRBV3-1,TRBJ2-3,TRBD1,-,CASSPGPTGQRTGTQYF,TGTGCCAGCAGCCCCGGCCCGACGGGACAGCGCACAGGGACGCAGTATTTT
TRBV7-2,TRBJ1-5,-,many,CASSLDRQGQPQHF,TGTGCCAGCAGCTTAGATAGGCAGGGACAGCCCCAGCATTTT
TRBV7-2,TRBJ1-1,TRBD1,many,CASSLETGALAEAFF,TGTGCCAGCAGCTTAGAGACAGGGGCTCTCGCTGAAGCTTTCTTT
TRBV29-1,TRBJ2-5,-,-,CSGVGVSQETQYF,TGCAGCGGCGTCGGGGTATCTCAAGAGACCCAGTACTTC